This TCR beta chain appears in the sequencing data of a study of blood T cell repertoires in COVID-19. Study-wide context: Acute and convalescent COVID-19 specimens originated in the United States, Italy and Spain. The analysed material was cDNA or gDNA that came from T cells, B-cell-depleted T cells, or PBMCs.

Study processing details: Scientists estimated how many nucleated cells there were by amplifying reference gene primers. TCRdb keeps only in-frame clones here, not all; method: immunoSEQ multiplex PCR. The D gene and trimming were derived from the DNA, and the V and J assignments and clone size from that table. This table has around 210,000 clones, over 70% appearing once. Germline values: CDR1 LGHNT, CDR2 FRNRAP. The germline V and J ends were trimmed by 6 bases and 7 bases, with 15 bases remaining between them. CDR3 size: 13 residues. The rearrangement joins TRBV12-5 to TRBJ1-1; D is ambiguous. The specimen was peripheral blood. The TCR originated in a woman in her sixties or seventies with acute or convalescent COVID-19. The DNA of the CDR3 is TGTGCTAGTGGCCTCAACGGGGAAGGTGAAGCTTTCTTT. Its translation is CASGLNGEGEAFF.